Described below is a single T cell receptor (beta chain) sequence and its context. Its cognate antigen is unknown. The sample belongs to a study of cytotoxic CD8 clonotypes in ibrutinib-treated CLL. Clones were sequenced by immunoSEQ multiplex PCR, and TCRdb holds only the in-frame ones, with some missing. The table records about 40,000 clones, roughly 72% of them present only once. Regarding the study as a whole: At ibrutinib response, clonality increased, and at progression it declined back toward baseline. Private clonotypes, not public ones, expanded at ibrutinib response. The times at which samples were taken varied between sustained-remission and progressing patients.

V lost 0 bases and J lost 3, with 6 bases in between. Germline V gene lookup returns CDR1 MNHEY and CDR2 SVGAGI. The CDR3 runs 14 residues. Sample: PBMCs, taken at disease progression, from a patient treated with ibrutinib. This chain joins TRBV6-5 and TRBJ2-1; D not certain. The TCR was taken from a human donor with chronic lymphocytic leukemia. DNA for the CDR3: TGTGCCAGCAGTTACTCTGCCATCTACAATGAGCAGTTCTTC. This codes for CASSYSAIYNEQFF.